This T cell receptor beta chain is drawn from a study of blood T cell repertoires in COVID-19. On the study more broadly: Material from acute and convalescent COVID-19 was sourced from the United States, Italy and Spain. T cells, B-cell-depleted T cells, or PBMCs supplied cDNA or gDNA.

In the original processing: Scientists estimated how many nucleated cells there were by amplifying reference gene primers. Libraries were prepared by immunoSEQ multiplex PCR; TCRdb keeps only in-frame clonotypes and omits some of them. V and J calls and clone size follow that table, whereas D and trimming were derived from the DNA. The data show roughly 73,000 clones, with around 78% seen just once and less than 20% held by the top ten. The germline gives CDR1 MNHNS, CDR2 SASEGT. The CDR3 contains 15 residues. V shed 0 bases and J 16 bases; nucleotides not matched to a gene: 13. This clonotype was sampled from a human donor in a cohort sampled during active COVID-19. V usage is TRBV6-1 and J usage is TRBJ1-5; TRBD1 agrees at 9 bases. The sample comprised peripheral blood. DNA for the CDR3: TGTGCCAGCAGTGAAGCCCTAAGGACGGACAGGGGCCTTCATTTT. Translated, it gives CASSEALRTDRGLHF.